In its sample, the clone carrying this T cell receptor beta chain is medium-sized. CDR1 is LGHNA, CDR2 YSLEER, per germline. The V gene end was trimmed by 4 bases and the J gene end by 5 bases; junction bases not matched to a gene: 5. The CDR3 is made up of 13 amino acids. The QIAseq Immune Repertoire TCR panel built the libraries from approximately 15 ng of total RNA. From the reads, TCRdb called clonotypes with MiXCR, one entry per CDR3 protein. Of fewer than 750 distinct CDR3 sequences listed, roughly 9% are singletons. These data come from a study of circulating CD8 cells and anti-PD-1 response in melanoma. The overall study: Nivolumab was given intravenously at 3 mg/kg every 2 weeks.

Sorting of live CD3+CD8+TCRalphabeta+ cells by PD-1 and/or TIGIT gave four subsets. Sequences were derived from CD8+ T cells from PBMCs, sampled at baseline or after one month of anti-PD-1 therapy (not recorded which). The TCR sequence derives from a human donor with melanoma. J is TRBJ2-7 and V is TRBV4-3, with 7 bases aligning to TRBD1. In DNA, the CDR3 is TGCGCCAGCAGCCTAACAACAGGGGACGAGCAGTACTTC. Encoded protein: CASSLTTGDEQYF.